The entry below describes one TCR beta chain. Its target is unknown. The sample originates from a study of monozygotic twins with inflammatory bowel disease. The germline CDR1 and CDR2 sequences are SGHTA and FQGNSA. The CDR3 sequence is 12 residues long. Whole-study results and caveats: Similarity of repertoires did not differ between concordant and discordant twins, possibly from limited power.

For every TCR library, around 3,700 ng of total RNA was used. TCRdb reprocessed the 5' RACE reads and keeps a single row for each CDR3 protein, giving no DNA. This sample carries roughly 120,000 distinct CDR3 sequences, with around an eighth going to the ten biggest clones. The sequence was obtained from a human donor with ulcerative colitis or Crohn's disease, or a healthy co-twin of an affected twin (not recorded which). The specimen sequenced was blood. The chain joins TRBV7-2 to TRBJ2-5. This chain's CDR3 is CASSLRLETRYF.